This TCR beta chain emerged from a study of T cell repertoires in cytomegalovirus infection. Trimming left V 2 bases short and J 1 base short, with 18 bases between. The CDR3 runs to 17 residues. Remarks on this clonotype: The antigen is unknown.

TCRdb independently ran MiXCR on the reads; one entry per CDR3 protein. The table records about a million distinct CDR3 sequences, around 31% of them present only once. This TCR came from a human donor in good health (CMV status not recorded). Some clones in this sample may be carry-over from other donors' samples. The J gene is TRBJ2-7, the V gene TRBV12-3 or TRBV12-4; the D gene is possibly TRBD2 (5 bases). Sequenced here: cultured CD8+ T cells from PBMCs, sampled from culture after CMV antigen stimulation. The CDR3 loop reads CASSLFFLNGSSYEQYF. In DNA form, the CDR3 reads TGTGCCAGCAGTTTATTTTTCCTCAATGGGAGTTCCTACGAGCAGTACTTC.